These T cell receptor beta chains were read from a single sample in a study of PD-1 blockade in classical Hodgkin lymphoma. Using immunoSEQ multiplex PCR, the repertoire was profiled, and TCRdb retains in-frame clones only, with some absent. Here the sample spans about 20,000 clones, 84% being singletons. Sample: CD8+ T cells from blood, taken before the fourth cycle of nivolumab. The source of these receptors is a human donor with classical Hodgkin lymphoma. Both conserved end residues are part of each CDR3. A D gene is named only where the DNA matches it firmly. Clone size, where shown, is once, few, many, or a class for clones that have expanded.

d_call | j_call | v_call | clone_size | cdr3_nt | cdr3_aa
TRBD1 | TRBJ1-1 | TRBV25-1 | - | TGTGCCAGCAGTGAAGGACAGGGAGGGGTAGCTTTCTTT | CASSEGQGGVAFF
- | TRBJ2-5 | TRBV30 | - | TGTGCCTGGAGTGCTTTACAGGGGGGGTGGGCCCAGTACTTC | CAWSALQGGWAQYF
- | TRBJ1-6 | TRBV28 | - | TGTGCCAGCAGTTTAGGGAATTCACCCCTCCACTTT | CASSLGNSPLHF
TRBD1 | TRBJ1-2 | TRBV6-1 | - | TGTGCCAGCACCGAGACAGGGTCCTATGGCTACACCTTC | CASTETGSYGYTF
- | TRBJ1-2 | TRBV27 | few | TGTGCCAGCAGTTTTCAGGGCAATGGCTACACCTTC | CASSFQGNGYTF
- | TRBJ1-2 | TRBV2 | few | TGTGCCAGCAGGCACATCCGAAACTATGGCTACACCTTC | CASRHIRNYGYTF
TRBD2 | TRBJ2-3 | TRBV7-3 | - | TGTGCCAGCAGCTCGGGACTAGCGGCTACAGATACGCAGTATTTT | CASSSGLAATDTQYF
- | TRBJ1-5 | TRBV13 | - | TGTGCCAGCAGCTTAGGCACGGGGGGCGGGCGGCCCCAGCATTTT | CASSLGTGGGRPQHF
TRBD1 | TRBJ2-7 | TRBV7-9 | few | TGTGCCAGCAGCCACCGGGACAGGGGGTCTTACGAGCAGTACTTC | CASSHRDRGSYEQYF
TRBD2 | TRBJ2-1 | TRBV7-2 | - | TGTGCCAGCAGCTTAACTAGCGGGGGGGCGGATGAGCAGTTCTTC | CASSLTSGGADEQFF
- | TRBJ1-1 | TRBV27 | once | TGTGCCAGCATGAGGGGAAGTGAAGCTTTCTTT | CASMRGSEAFF
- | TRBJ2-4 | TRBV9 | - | TGTGCCAGCAGCCGGAGGGAAGGAAACATTCAGTACTTC | CASSRREGNIQYF
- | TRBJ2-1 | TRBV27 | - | TGTGCCAGCAGCTGGGGTCGGGGAGTCAATGAGCAGTTCTTC | CASSWGRGVNEQFF
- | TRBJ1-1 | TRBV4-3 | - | TGCGCCAGCAGCCAAGCCCTACAGGGTGTGGAGACTGAAGCTTTCTTT | CASSQALQGVETEAFF
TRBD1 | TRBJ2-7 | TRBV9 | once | TGTGCCAGCAGCGTAGGCGGGACAGGGATAATTCGGGAGCAGTACTTC | CASSVGGTGIIREQYF
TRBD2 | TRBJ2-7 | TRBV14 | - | TGTGCCAGCAGCCCGCAGGGACTAGCGCGACACGAGCAGTACTTC | CASSPQGLARHEQYF
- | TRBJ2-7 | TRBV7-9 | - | TGTGCCAGCAGCCCCGAGGAGGCCTCCTACGAGCAGTACTTC | CASSPEEASYEQYF
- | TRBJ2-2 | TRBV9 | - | TGTGCCAGCAGCGGAAGACAGATCACCGGGGAGCTGTTTTTT | CASSGRQITGELFF
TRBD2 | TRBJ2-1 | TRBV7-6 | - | TGTGCCAGCAGCTCAACGGGGGGGCCCTCCTACAATGAGCAGTTCTTC | CASSSTGGPSYNEQFF
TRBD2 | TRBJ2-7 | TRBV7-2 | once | TGTGCCAGCAGCTCGCCCGGGACTAGGTCTTACGAGCAGTACTTC | CASSSPGTRSYEQYF
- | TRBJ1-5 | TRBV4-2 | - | TGTGCCAGCAGCCCCAGCCTCAATAGCAATCAGCCCCAGCATTTT | CASSPSLNSNQPQHF
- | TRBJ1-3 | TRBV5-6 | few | TGTGCCAGCAGCTTGCGGGGATACGGAAACACCATATATTTT | CASSLRGYGNTIYF
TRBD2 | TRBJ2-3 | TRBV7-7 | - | TGTGCCAGCAGCTACGGGACTAGCGGGGGTACAGATACGCAGTATTTT | CASSYGTSGGTDTQYF
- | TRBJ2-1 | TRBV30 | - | TGTGCCTGGAGTGTGGGGAGCTCCTACAATGAGCAGTTCTTC | CAWSVGSSYNEQFF
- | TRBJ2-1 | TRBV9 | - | TGTGCCAGCAGCGTTTTGGTGGGCAATGAGCAGTTCTTC | CASSVLVGNEQFF
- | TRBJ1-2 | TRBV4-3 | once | TGCGCCAGCAGCCAAGATCCGGGTGGGGGGAAAGACTATGGCTACACCTTC | CASSQDPGGGKDYGYTF
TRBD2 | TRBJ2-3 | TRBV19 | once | TGTGCCAGTAGTATTGGAGCGGGAAGCACAGATACGCAGTATTTT | CASSIGAGSTDTQYF
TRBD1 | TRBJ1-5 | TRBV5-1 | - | TGCGCCAGCAGCTTGGGACAGGGTAGCAATCAGCCCCAGCATTTT | CASSLGQGSNQPQHF
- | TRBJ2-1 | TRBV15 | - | TGTGCCACCAGCACCGCCGGGACCCCGTTGTCTGGGCAGTTCTTC | CATSTAGTPLSGQFF
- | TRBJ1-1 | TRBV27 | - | TGTGCCAGCAGGCCCGGAGGGAGCACTGAAGCTTTCTTT | CASRPGGSTEAFF
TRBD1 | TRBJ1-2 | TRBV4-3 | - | TGCGCCAGCAGTCAATCCCGGTCGGACAGGAGTTATGGCTACACCTTC | CASSQSRSDRSYGYTF
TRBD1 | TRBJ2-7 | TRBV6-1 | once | TGTGCCAGCAGAGGTCGGGACAGGGGCACCTACGAGCAGTACTTC | CASRGRDRGTYEQYF
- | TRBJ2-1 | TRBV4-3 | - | TGCGCCAGCAGCCAAGATATTACAGGACTCTCCTACAATGAGCAGTTCTTC | CASSQDITGLSYNEQFF
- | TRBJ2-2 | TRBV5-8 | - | TGTGCCACATTTGGGGGGTACACCGGGGAGCTGTTTTTT | CATFGGYTGELFF
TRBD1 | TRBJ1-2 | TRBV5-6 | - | TGTGCCAGCAGCGGACAGGAGTGGTACAACTATGGCTACACCTTC | CASSGQEWYNYGYTF
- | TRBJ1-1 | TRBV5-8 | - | TGTGCCTCTGGGGGCGAGTATACTGAAGCTTTCTTT | CASGGEYTEAFF
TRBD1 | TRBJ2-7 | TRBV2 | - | TGTGCCAGCAGTAATATTCCTCGGGACAGGGAATACGAGCAGTACTTC | CASSNIPRDREYEQYF
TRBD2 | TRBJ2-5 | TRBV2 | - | TGTGCCAGTCTCAGCGTGGGAGGGGAGACCCAGTACTTC | CASLSVGGETQYF
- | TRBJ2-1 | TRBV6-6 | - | TGTGCCAGCAGTTATACCCATGAGCAGTTCTTC | CASSYTHEQFF
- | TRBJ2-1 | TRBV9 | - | TGTGCCAGCAGTCTGGGGGGCTCGCCCCAGGGAGAGCAGTTCTTC | CASSLGGSPQGEQFF